This is a list of T cell receptor beta chains from one sample in a study of response to subunit inactivated influenza vaccine. Using its own MiXCR run on the RT-PCR reads, TCRdb lists one record per CDR3 protein. The repertoire has roughly 500,000 distinct CDR3 sequences, more than 15% of them found once; the top ten carry around 3%. This sample comprised CD4+ T cells sorted from PBMCs, obtained about 24 months after vaccination. These receptors were taken from a man between 50 and 69 years old who received an inactivated influenza vaccine. The CDR3 runs from the conserved cysteine through the conserved F or W. A D gene is named only where the DNA matches it firmly. A row's size may be missing; if present it is once, few, many or a size class.

clone_size j_call v_call d_call cdr3_nt cdr3_aa
few TRBJ1-1 TRBV28 TRBD1 TGTGCCAGCAGCAGGGACAGGTTGGCTTTCTTT CASSRDRLAFF
few TRBJ2-1 TRBV12-3/TRBV12-4 . TGTGCCAGCCTCAGAGGGGGGCCCTCCTACAATGAGCAGTTCTTC CASLRGGPSYNEQFF
few TRBJ1-1 TRBV4-1 . TGCGCCAGCAGCCGGAGCAGGGAGACCACTGAAGCTTTCTTT CASSRSRETTEAFF
. TRBJ2-4 TRBV4-3 TRBD2 TGCGCCAGCAGCCAAGATACCAGCGGGGTGGTCAAAAACATTCAGTACTTC CASSQDTSGVVKNIQYF
many TRBJ1-2 TRBV12-3/TRBV12-4 TRBD1 TGTGCCAGCAGTACAGGGGGGGGCTATGGCTACACCTTC CASSTGGGYGYTF
few TRBJ2-7 TRBV24-1 TRBD1 TGTGCCACCAGTGATGCCCCGGGACAGGGGAGAGTCAACGAGCAGTACTTC CATSDAPGQGRVNEQYF
. TRBJ2-3 TRBV29-1 TRBD2 TGCAGTATGTGGGAGGGGACGCAGTATTTT CSMWEGTQYF
. TRBJ2-1 TRBV27 TRBD1 TGTGCCAGCAGTTTATTTGGCGACAGGGCTTCAAATGAGCAGTTCTTC CASSLFGDRASNEQFF
few TRBJ2-7 TRBV12-3/TRBV12-4 . TGTGCCAGCAGCACACAGAGGGGGTTCTACGAGCAGTACTTC CASSTQRGFYEQYF
. TRBJ2-3 TRBV14 . TGTGCCAGCAGCTCCCGGGCCCCGGGAACAGATACGCAGTATTTT CASSSRAPGTDTQYF
. TRBJ2-2 TRBV19 . TGTGCCTGCGAACAGGGTCCCTCGAACACCGGGGAGCTGTTTTTT CACEQGPSNTGELFF
few TRBJ2-5 TRBV5-1 TRBD2 TGCGCCAGCAACCCTAGCGGGGGAACGACCCAGTACTTC CASNPSGGTTQYF
. TRBJ1-5 TRBV12-3/TRBV12-4 TRBD1 TGTGCCAGCAGCCAGGGGGCAGATAGCAATCAGCCCCAGCATTTT CASSQGADSNQPQHF
. TRBJ1-1 TRBV2 . TGTGCCAGCCGGGAGTTAGGATGGGACACTGAAGCTTTCTTT CASRELGWDTEAFF
. TRBJ2-2 TRBV20-1 TRBD2 TGCAGTGCTCTTCCAAGCGGGGGGTTCACCGGGGAGCTGTTTTTT CSALPSGGFTGELFF
many TRBJ2-1 TRBV29-1 . TGCAGCGTTCTAGGTTCCTCCTACAATGAGCAGTTCTTC CSVLGSSYNEQFF
few TRBJ2-7 TRBV11-2 . TGTGCCAGCAGCTTCTACCGGACTATCCACTACGAGCAGTACTTC CASSFYRTIHYEQYF
few TRBJ1-1 TRBV3-1 . TGTGCCAGCAGCCAAGATGGGAGATTTTTCCGTTGGGGGATGAACACTGAAGCTTTCTTT CASSQDGRFFRWGMNTEAFF
. TRBJ2-7 TRBV20-1 . TGCAGTGCTAGAGAGCAAGCGGCCGGGGAGCAGTACTTC CSAREQAAGEQYF
. TRBJ2-2 TRBV7-6 . TGTGCCAGCCGAGGACAGAACACCGGGGAGCTGTTTTTT CASRGQNTGELFF
. TRBJ2-7 TRBV29-1 . TGCAGCGTTGGAGGGCAGGGGCTCGAGCAGTACTTC CSVGGQGLEQYF
. TRBJ1-4 TRBV12-3/TRBV12-4 TRBD1 TGTGCCAGCAGCAAATTAGGTTGGGACAGCGCTAATGAAAAACTGTTTTTT CASSKLGWDSANEKLFF
few TRBJ2-3 TRBV20-1 . TGCAGTGCTCCTCCCCTCCAAGCGGCCATCACAGATACGCAGTATTTT CSAPPLQAAITDTQYF
once TRBJ2-1 TRBV5-3 TRBD2 TGTGCCAGTTTTCGCGGGGGCAGGGCTAGCGGGGGAAGTGAGCAGTTCTTC CASFRGGRASGGSEQFF
few TRBJ2-5 TRBV5-1 TRBD2 TGCGCCAGCAGCTTGGCACCGGGACTAGCGGGAGCAGAGACCCAGTACTTC CASSLAPGLAGAETQYF
. TRBJ2-2 TRBV7-9 TRBD2 TGTGCCAGCAGCTTCCGCCTAGCGGTAGCCGGGGAGCTGTTTTTT CASSFRLAVAGELFF
. TRBJ1-1 TRBV3-1 . TGTGCCAGCAGCCAAGATTCGACAGCGGTGAACACTGAAGCTTTCTTT CASSQDSTAVNTEAFF
once TRBJ1-6 TRBV4-3 . TGCGCCAGCAGCCAAGAATGGGGTTTACCCCTCCACTTT CASSQEWGLPLHF
. TRBJ1-4 TRBV30 . TGTGCCTGGAGTGTACAGGGTGTGGAGACACTGTTTTTT CAWSVQGVETLFF
. TRBJ1-5 TRBV20-1 . TGCAGTGCTGACAACAGGGTCCTTAGCAATCAGCCCCAGCATTTT CSADNRVLSNQPQHF
few TRBJ2-2 TRBV28 . TGTGCCAGCAGTTTATGGCCGAACACCGGGGAGCTGTTTTTT CASSLWPNTGELFF
few TRBJ2-1 TRBV20-1 . TGCAGTGCTAGAGAGGTCTCCCGTAGGGATGAGCAGTTCTTC CSAREVSRRDEQFF
once TRBJ2-1 TRBV20-1 TRBD2 TGCAGTGCTAGGAGGACTAGCGGGAGGACTTCGGTAAATGAGCAGTTCTTC CSARRTSGRTSVNEQFF
once TRBJ2-1 TRBV4-3 TRBD1 TGCGCCAGCAGCCAAGATTCCGGGACAGATTACAATGAGCAGTTCTTC CASSQDSGTDYNEQFF
few TRBJ1-4 TRBV4-2 TRBD1 TGTGCCAGCAGCCCCGCAGGGGGCAAAGAAAAACTGTTTTTT CASSPAGGKEKLFF
. TRBJ2-3 TRBV5-1 TRBD1 TGCGCCAGCAGCCGGATGACAGGGAACGCAGATACGCAGTATTTT CASSRMTGNADTQYF
. TRBJ2-2 TRBV11-3 TRBD1 TGTGCCAGCAGCTTAGTAACAGGGGGCGGACCCGGGGAGCTGTTTTTT CASSLVTGGGPGELFF
few TRBJ1-4 TRBV30 . TGTGCCTGGAGCCCGGGACGGATTAATGAAAAACTGTTTTTT CAWSPGRINEKLFF
. TRBJ2-1 TRBV5-1 . TGCGCCAGCAGCTCTAGCTTCCCCGCTCACAATGAGCAGTTCTTC CASSSSFPAHNEQFF
few TRBJ1-3 TRBV6-1 . TGTGCCAGCAGTGAAACGGGACGCGGCACCATATATTTT CASSETGRGTIYF
few TRBJ2-5 TRBV10-3 . TGTGCCAGTGCCATGGACCGGGAGACCCAGTACTTC CASAMDRETQYF
. TRBJ2-2 TRBV6-2/TRBV6-3 TRBD2 TGTGCCAGCAGTTCCCCCAGCGGGGCGAACACCGGGGAGCTGTTTTTT CASSSPSGANTGELFF
. TRBJ1-5 TRBV15 . TGTGCCACCAGCAGAGATAAGAAGGCGGCAGTGAGTCAGCCCCAGCATTTT CATSRDKKAAVSQPQHF
. TRBJ2-2 TRBV5-6 . TGTGCCAGCAGCTTGCTTGCGGGCGGGGAGCTGTTTTTT CASSLLAGGELFF
few TRBJ2-5 TRBV29-1 . TGCAGCGTTGAAGGTGGGTCCGAGACCCAGTACTTC CSVEGGSETQYF
many TRBJ1-4 TRBV20-1 . TGCAGTGCTAGAGTGGGCTATGAAAAACTGTTTTTT CSARVGYEKLFF
. TRBJ2-7 TRBV11-3 TRBD2 TGTGACAGCAGCTTAAATCTAGCGGGAGCCTACGAGCAGTACTTC CDSSLNLAGAYEQYF
many TRBJ1-1 TRBV29-1 TRBD1 TGCAGCGCCAGGACAGGGGGCAATGAAGCTTTCTTT CSARTGGNEAFF
. TRBJ1-1 TRBV7-2 . TGTGCCAGCAGCTTGGTAGTGCAGGAAGCTTTCTTT CASSLVVQEAFF
few TRBJ2-7 TRBV7-2 . TGTGCCAGCAGCTTAGTGGGACTCTTCTACGAGCAGTACTTC CASSLVGLFYEQYF
few TRBJ1-5 TRBV11-2 TRBD1 TGTGCCAGCAGCTTAAGCAGGGGGAATCAGCCCCAGCATTTT CASSLSRGNQPQHF
. TRBJ1-2 TRBV3-1 . TGTGCCAGCAGCCCCATTGAGGGAAGGAATGGCTACACCTTC CASSPIEGRNGYTF
few TRBJ1-6 TRBV15 . TGTGCCACCAGTCTAAAGGCTTATAATTCACCCCTCCACTTT CATSLKAYNSPLHF